Listed below are T cell receptor beta chains from one sample, sequenced in a study of radiotherapy plus CTLA-4 blockade in lung cancer. Repertoires were generated with immunoSEQ multiplex PCR, while TCRdb's copy carries only in-frame clones and drops some. The sample lists more than 40,000 clones; roughly four fifths were seen once. The sample here was peripheral blood, taken from a patient treated with radiotherapy plus ipilimumab. The receptors originated from a human donor with non-small cell lung cancer who had stable disease on radiotherapy plus ipilimumab. CDR3s include the opening cysteine and the closing phenylalanine or tryptophan. The D gene is left open where the match is weak. Some rows have no size entry. The others give once, few or many, or a class for an expanded clone.

D: -; size: -; V: TRBV18; J: TRBJ2-2; CDR3: CASSPTGNSNTGELFF; DNA: TGTGCCAGCTCACCAACCGGGAATTCGAACACCGGGGAGCTGTTTTTT
D: TRBD2; size: -; V: TRBV7-2; J: TRBJ2-7; CDR3: CASSLVGTSREQYF; DNA: TGTGCCAGCAGCTTAGTTGGGACTAGTCGCGAGCAGTACTTC
D: TRBD1; size: few; V: TRBV5-4; J: TRBJ2-1; CDR3: CASSPIGTGGGNEQFF; DNA: TGTGCCAGCAGCCCGATCGGGACAGGGGGAGGCAATGAGCAGTTCTTC
D: TRBD2; size: once; V: TRBV2; J: TRBJ2-7; CDR3: CASSEGGTSRYEQYF; DNA: TGTGCCAGCAGTGAAGGTGGGACTAGCAGATACGAGCAGTACTTC
D: -; size: once; V: TRBV10-3; J: TRBJ2-5; CDR3: CAISVGGAETQYF; DNA: TGTGCCATCAGTGTAGGGGGGGCAGAGACCCAGTACTTC
D: -; size: -; V: TRBV7-9; J: TRBJ1-4; CDR3: CASREGGSANEKLFF; DNA: TGTGCCAGCAGAGAGGGGGGGTCCGCTAATGAAAAACTGTTTTTT
D: TRBD1; size: -; V: TRBV7-2; J: TRBJ1-2; CDR3: CASSASSGGPGYTF; DNA: TGTGCCAGCAGCGCTAGCTCAGGGGGCCCCGGCTACACCTTC
D: -; size: -; V: TRBV30; J: TRBJ2-5; CDR3: CAWSSSGETQYF; DNA: TGTGCCTGGAGTTCTTCCGGGGAGACCCAGTACTTC
D: -; size: -; V: TRBV5-6; J: TRBJ1-1; CDR3: CASSLGARAGPEAFF; DNA: TGTGCCAGCAGCTTGGGGGCTCGGGCAGGGCCCGAAGCTTTCTTT
D: TRBD2; size: -; V: TRBV6-6; J: TRBJ2-1; CDR3: CASRTSGRAGEQFF; DNA: TGTGCCAGCCGGACTAGCGGGAGGGCCGGAGAGCAGTTCTTC
D: -; size: -; V: TRBV13; J: TRBJ2-1; CDR3: CASSLGLLSYNEQFF; DNA: TGTGCCAGCAGCTTGGGACTTCTATCCTACAATGAGCAGTTCTTC
D: TRBD1; size: -; V: TRBV6-1; J: TRBJ1-3; CDR3: CASSAWTGSGNTIYF; DNA: TGTGCCAGCAGTGCCTGGACAGGGTCTGGAAACACCATATATTTT
D: -; size: -; V: TRBV6-5; J: TRBJ1-4; CDR3: CASSYSGATNEKLFF; DNA: TGTGCCAGCAGTTACTCAGGGGCAACTAATGAAAAACTGTTTTTT
D: TRBD1; size: -; V: TRBV6-1; J: TRBJ2-7; CDR3: CASRDRLAVPNEQYF; DNA: TGTGCCAGCAGGGACAGGTTAGCAGTTCCTAACGAGCAGTACTTC
D: TRBD1; size: -; V: TRBV5-1; J: TRBJ2-1; CDR3: CASSAQGASYNEQFF; DNA: TGCGCCAGCAGCGCACAGGGGGCCTCCTACAATGAGCAGTTCTTC
D: -; size: -; V: TRBV29-1; J: TRBJ2-1; CDR3: CSGNTLAVTSEFF; DNA: TGCAGCGGTAATACGTTAGCGGTTACATCGGAGTTCTTC
D: -; size: -; V: TRBV7-2; J: TRBJ1-2; CDR3: CASWGGNYGYTF; DNA: TGTGCCAGCTGGGGGGGGAACTATGGCTACACCTTC
D: TRBD1; size: once; V: TRBV6-5; J: TRBJ2-7; CDR3: CASRETGREREQYF; DNA: TGTGCCAGCAGGGAGACAGGGAGAGAACGCGAGCAGTACTTC
D: -; size: once; V: TRBV27; J: TRBJ2-7; CDR3: CASSPSTGRVVYEQYF; DNA: TGTGCCAGCAGTCCGTCCACCGGGAGAGTAGTCTACGAGCAGTACTTC
D: TRBD1; size: -; V: TRBV19; J: TRBJ2-3; CDR3: CASSATWTGGADTQYF; DNA: TGTGCCAGTAGTGCCACCTGGACAGGGGGTGCAGATACGCAGTATTTT
D: -; size: -; V: TRBV27; J: TRBJ2-1; CDR3: CASSPDSRGEQFF; DNA: TGTGCCAGCAGTCCCGATAGCCGGGGTGAGCAGTTCTTC
D: -; size: -; V: TRBV30; J: TRBJ1-4; CDR3: CAWSVKTLGAEKLFF; DNA: TGTGCCTGGAGTGTAAAGACGCTTGGGGCTGAAAAACTGTTTTTT
D: TRBD1; size: -; V: TRBV7-9; J: TRBJ1-1; CDR3: CASSLAGQPEAFF; DNA: TGTGCCAGCAGCTTAGCGGGACAGCCTGAAGCTTTCTTT
D: TRBD1; size: -; V: TRBV4-3; J: TRBJ1-4; CDR3: CASSQVGQGRDEKLFF; DNA: TGCGCCAGCAGCCAAGTTGGACAGGGGAGGGATGAAAAACTGTTTTTT
D: -; size: -; V: TRBV7-3; J: TRBJ2-7; CDR3: CASSSLQARAPPGEYF; DNA: TGTGCCAGCAGCTCCCTTCAGGCGCGGGCCCCCCCGGGGGAGTACTTC
D: TRBD2; size: -; V: TRBV4-3; J: TRBJ2-1; CDR3: CASSQEVAASGHNEQFF; DNA: TGCGCCAGCAGCCAAGAAGTCGCGGCTAGCGGTCACAATGAGCAGTTCTTC
D: TRBD2; size: -; V: TRBV2; J: TRBJ2-3; CDR3: CASSATSGREGLGTDTQYF; DNA: TGTGCCAGCAGTGCGACTAGCGGGAGGGAGGGTCTGGGCACAGATACGCAGTATTTT
D: TRBD1; size: -; V: TRBV28; J: TRBJ2-7; CDR3: CASSDREGSYEQYF; DNA: TGTGCCAGCAGTGACAGGGAAGGCTCCTACGAGCAGTACTTC
D: TRBD2; size: -; V: TRBV5-5; J: TRBJ2-3; CDR3: CASSLEGGRDTQYF; DNA: TGTGCCAGCAGCTTGGAGGGAGGGAGAGATACGCAGTATTTT
D: TRBD1; size: -; V: TRBV6-5; J: TRBJ2-2; CDR3: CASSSYRGRTGELFF; DNA: TGTGCCAGCAGTTCGTACAGGGGAAGGACCGGGGAGCTGTTTTTT
D: TRBD1; size: -; V: TRBV4-1; J: TRBJ2-1; CDR3: CASSQDNLIGTGFYNEQFF; DNA: TGCGCCAGCAGCCAAGACAACCTAATAGGGACAGGGTTTTACAATGAGCAGTTCTTC
D: -; size: -; V: TRBV2; J: TRBJ1-2; CDR3: CASCRQAQNSYGYTF; DNA: TGTGCCAGCTGTCGACAGGCTCAAAACTCCTATGGCTACACCTTC
D: -; size: -; V: TRBV10-1; J: TRBJ2-7; CDR3: CASSDRQGRLNEQYF; DNA: TGCGCCAGCAGTGACCGCCAGGGGCGGCTTAACGAGCAGTACTTC
D: -; size: -; V: TRBV5-1; J: TRBJ2-3; CDR3: CASSLGGGSTDTQYF; DNA: TGCGCCAGCAGCTTGGGTGGAGGTAGCACAGATACGCAGTATTTT
D: TRBD2; size: -; V: TRBV5-1; J: TRBJ2-7; CDR3: CASSLTGGPYEQYF; DNA: TGCGCCAGCAGCTTGACGGGAGGGCCTTACGAGCAGTACTTC
D: -; size: -; V: TRBV11-2; J: TRBJ2-2; CDR3: CASSLANTGELFF; DNA: TGTGCCAGCAGCCTCGCGAACACCGGGGAGCTGTTTTTT
D: TRBD2; size: -; V: TRBV19; J: TRBJ2-2; CDR3: CASNSAGGRTGELFF; DNA: TGTGCCAGTAATTCGGCGGGAGGGAGGACCGGGGAGCTGTTTTTT
D: TRBD2; size: -; V: TRBV11-3; J: TRBJ2-3; CDR3: CASSDRLAGGGADTQYF; DNA: TGTGCCAGCAGCGACAGACTAGCGGGAGGTGGGGCAGATACGCAGTATTTT
D: -; size: -; V: TRBV6-5; J: TRBJ2-7; CDR3: CASSYSEGTYEQYF; DNA: TGTGCCAGCAGTTACTCGGAGGGGACCTACGAGCAGTACTTC
D: -; size: -; V: TRBV4-1; J: TRBJ2-1; CDR3: CASSQAGGYDSPYNEQFF; DNA: TGCGCCAGCAGCCAAGCCGGCGGCTATGACAGTCCCTACAATGAGCAGTTCTTC
D: -; size: -; V: TRBV11-2; J: TRBJ1-3; CDR3: CASSLYWEDSGNTIYF; DNA: TGTGCCAGCAGCTTATATTGGGAGGACTCTGGAAACACCATATATTTT
D: TRBD1; size: -; V: TRBV10-2; J: TRBJ1-1; CDR3: CASRQGDNTEAFF; DNA: TGCGCCAGCAGACAGGGGGATAACACTGAAGCTTTCTTT
D: -; size: -; V: TRBV18; J: TRBJ2-3; CDR3: CASSPPVAGATDTQYF; DNA: TGTGCCAGCTCACCACCGGTCGCGGGGGCCACAGATACGCAGTATTTT
D: -; size: -; V: TRBV6-4; J: TRBJ1-1; CDR3: CASRGGFRTEAFF; DNA: TGTGCCAGCCGGGGGGGGTTTAGGACTGAAGCTTTCTTT
D: TRBD2; size: -; V: TRBV5-1; J: TRBJ2-7; CDR3: CASSPGLAAYEQYF; DNA: TGCGCCAGCAGCCCGGGACTAGCTGCCTACGAGCAGTACTTC
D: -; size: -; V: TRBV9; J: TRBJ2-5; CDR3: CASSVSGQPQETQYF; DNA: TGTGCCAGCAGCGTGTCAGGACAGCCCCAAGAGACCCAGTACTTC
D: -; size: -; V: TRBV29-1; J: TRBJ2-3; CDR3: CSVVLGRTDTQYF; DNA: TGCAGCGTTGTACTAGGGAGGACAGATACGCAGTATTTT
D: -; size: -; V: TRBV30; J: TRBJ2-5; CDR3: CAWGVAGGGETQYF; DNA: TGTGCCTGGGGGGTGGCCGGGGGTGGAGAGACCCAGTACTTC
D: TRBD2; size: -; V: TRBV5-1; J: TRBJ2-3; CDR3: CASSLTSGFTDTQYF; DNA: TGCGCCAGCAGCTTGACTAGCGGATTCACAGATACGCAGTATTTT
D: TRBD2; size: -; V: TRBV7-3; J: TRBJ2-2; CDR3: CASSPKYQGLAAGELFF; DNA: TGTGCCAGCAGCCCAAAATATCAGGGACTAGCGGCCGGGGAGCTGTTTTTT
D: -; size: few; V: TRBV4-1; J: TRBJ2-5; CDR3: CASSRTGTPQETQYF; DNA: TGCGCCAGCAGCCGGACCGGGACACCTCAAGAGACCCAGTACTTC
D: -; size: -; V: TRBV15; J: TRBJ1-2; CDR3: CATRSGSDYGYTF; DNA: TGTGCCACGAGATCAGGATCCGACTATGGCTACACCTTC
D: -; size: -; V: TRBV9; J: TRBJ1-1; CDR3: CASSPTMGRLMNTEAFF; DNA: TGTGCCAGCAGCCCAACTATGGGGCGATTGATGAACACTGAAGCTTTCTTT
D: -; size: -; V: TRBV7-9; J: TRBJ2-1; CDR3: CASSANEQFF; DNA: TGTGCCAGCAGCGCGAATGAGCAGTTCTTC
D: -; size: -; V: TRBV18; J: TRBJ2-5; CDR3: CASSPQTVGGVETQYF; DNA: TGTGCCAGCTCACCGCAAACCGTCGGAGGGGTGGAGACCCAGTACTTC